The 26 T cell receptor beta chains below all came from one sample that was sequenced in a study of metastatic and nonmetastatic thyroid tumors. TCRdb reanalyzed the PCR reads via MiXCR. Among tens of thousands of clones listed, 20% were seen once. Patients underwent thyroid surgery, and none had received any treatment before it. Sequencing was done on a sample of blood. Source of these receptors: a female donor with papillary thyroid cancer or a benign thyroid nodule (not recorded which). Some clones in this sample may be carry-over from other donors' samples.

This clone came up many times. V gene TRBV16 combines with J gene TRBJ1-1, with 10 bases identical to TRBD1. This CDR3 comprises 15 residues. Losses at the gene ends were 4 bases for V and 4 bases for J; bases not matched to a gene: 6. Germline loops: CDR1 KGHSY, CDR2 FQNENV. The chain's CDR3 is CASSPRTGGTTEAFF. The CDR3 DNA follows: TGTGCCAGCAGCCCGAGGACAGGGGGGACCACTGAAGCTTTCTTT.

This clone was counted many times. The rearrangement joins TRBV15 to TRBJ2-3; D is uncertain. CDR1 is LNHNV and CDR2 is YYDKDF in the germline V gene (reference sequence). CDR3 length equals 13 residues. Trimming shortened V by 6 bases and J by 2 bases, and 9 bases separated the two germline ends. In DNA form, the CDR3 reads TGTGCCACCAGGGAGAATCCCACAGATACGCAGTATTTT. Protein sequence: CATRENPTDTQYF. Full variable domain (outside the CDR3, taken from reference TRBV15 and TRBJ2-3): DAMVIQNPRYQVTQFGKPVTLSCSQTLNHNVMYWYQQKSSQAPKLLFHYYDKDFNNEADTPDNFQSRRPNTSFCFLDIRSPGLGDTAMYLCATRENPTDTQYFGPGTRLTVL.

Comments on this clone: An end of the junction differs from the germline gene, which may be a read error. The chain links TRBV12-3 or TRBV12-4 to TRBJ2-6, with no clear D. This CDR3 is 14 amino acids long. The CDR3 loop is CASSLGSGANVLTF. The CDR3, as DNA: TGTGCCAGCAGTTTAGGCTCTGGTGCCAACGTCCTGACTTTC.

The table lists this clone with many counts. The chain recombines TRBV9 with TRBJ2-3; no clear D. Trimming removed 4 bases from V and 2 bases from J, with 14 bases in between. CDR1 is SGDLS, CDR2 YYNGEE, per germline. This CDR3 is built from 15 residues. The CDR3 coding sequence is TGTGCCAGCAGCCCTATTCGGACCTCCACAGATACGCAGTATTTT. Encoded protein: CASSPIRTSTDTQYF. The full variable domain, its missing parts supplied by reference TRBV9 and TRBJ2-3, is DSGVTQTPKHLITATGQRVTLRCSPRSGDLSVYWYQQSLDQGLQFLIQYYNGEERAKGNILERFSAQQFPDLHSELNLSSLELGDSALYFCASSPIRTSTDTQYFGPGTRLTVL.

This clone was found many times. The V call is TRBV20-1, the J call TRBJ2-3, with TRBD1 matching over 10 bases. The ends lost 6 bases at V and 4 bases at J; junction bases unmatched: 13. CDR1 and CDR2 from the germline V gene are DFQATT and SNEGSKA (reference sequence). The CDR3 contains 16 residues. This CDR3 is CSANSPTGGDSDTQYF. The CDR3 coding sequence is TGCAGTGCCAATTCCCCGACAGGGGGCGATTCAGATACGCAGTATTTT.

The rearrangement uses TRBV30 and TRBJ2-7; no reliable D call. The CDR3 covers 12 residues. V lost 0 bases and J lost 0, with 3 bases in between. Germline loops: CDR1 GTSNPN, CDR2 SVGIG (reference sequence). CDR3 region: CAWSVLSYEQYF. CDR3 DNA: TGTGCCTGGAGTGTACTCTCCTACGAGCAGTACTTC.

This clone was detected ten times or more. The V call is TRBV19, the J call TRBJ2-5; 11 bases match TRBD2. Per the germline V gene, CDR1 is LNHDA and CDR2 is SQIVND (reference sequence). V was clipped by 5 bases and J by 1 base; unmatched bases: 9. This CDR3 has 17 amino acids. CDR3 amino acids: CASSSPGLAEVQETQYF. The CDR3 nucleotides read TGTGCCAGTAGTTCCCCGGGACTAGCGGAAGTCCAAGAGACCCAGTACTTC.

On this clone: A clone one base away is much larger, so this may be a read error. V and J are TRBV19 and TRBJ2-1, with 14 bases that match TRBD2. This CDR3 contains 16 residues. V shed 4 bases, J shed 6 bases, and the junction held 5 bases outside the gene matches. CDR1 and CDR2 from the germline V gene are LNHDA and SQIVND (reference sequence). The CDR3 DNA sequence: TGTGCCAGTAGTACGAGGACTAGCGGGGGGATCAATGAGCAGTTCTTC. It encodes CASSTRTSGGINEQFF.

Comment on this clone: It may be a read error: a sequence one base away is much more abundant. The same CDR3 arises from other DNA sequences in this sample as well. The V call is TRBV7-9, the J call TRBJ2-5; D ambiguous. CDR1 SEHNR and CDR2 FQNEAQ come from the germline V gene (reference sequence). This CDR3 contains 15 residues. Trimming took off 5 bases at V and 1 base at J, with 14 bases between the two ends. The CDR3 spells CASSPRVGGQETQYF. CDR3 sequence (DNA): TGTGCCAGCAGCCCACGTGTGGGCGGCCAAGAGACCCAGTACTTC.

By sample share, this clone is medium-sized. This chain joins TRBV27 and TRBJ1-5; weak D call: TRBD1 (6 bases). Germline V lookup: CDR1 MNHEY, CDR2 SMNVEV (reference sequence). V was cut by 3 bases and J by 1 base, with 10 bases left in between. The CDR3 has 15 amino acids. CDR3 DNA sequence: TGTGCCAGCAGTTTTGGGGGGGCCAGCAATCAGCCCCAGCATTTT. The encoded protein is CASSFGGASNQPQHF.

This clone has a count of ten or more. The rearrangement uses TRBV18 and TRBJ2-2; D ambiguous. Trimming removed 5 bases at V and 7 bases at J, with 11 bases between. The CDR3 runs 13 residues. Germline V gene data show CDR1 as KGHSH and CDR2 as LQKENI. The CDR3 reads CASSSQEDGELFF. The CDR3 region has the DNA TGTGCCAGCTCATCTCAAGAAGACGGGGAGCTGTTTTTT.

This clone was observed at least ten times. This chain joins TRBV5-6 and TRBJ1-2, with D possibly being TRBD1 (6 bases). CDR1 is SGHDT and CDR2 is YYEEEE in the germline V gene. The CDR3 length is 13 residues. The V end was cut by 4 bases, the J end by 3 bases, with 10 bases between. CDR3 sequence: CASSDYRDYGYTF. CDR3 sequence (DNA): TGTGCCAGCAGCGATTACAGGGACTATGGCTACACCTTC.

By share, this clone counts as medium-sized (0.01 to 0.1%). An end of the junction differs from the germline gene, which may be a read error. CDR3 residues: CASSQGLVCSF. In DNA form, the CDR3 reads TGTGCCAGCAGCCAAGGCCTGGTTTGTAGCTTC. The chain has TRBV12-3 or TRBV12-4 and TRBJ2-1; D uncertain. The CDR3 extends over 11 amino acids.

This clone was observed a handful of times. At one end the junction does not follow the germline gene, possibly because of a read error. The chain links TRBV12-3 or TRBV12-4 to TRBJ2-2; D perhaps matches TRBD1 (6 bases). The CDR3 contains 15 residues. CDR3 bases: TGTGCCAGCAGTTTAAGGGGCACAGGGAACGGGGATCTGTTTTTT. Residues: CASSLRGTGNGDLFF.

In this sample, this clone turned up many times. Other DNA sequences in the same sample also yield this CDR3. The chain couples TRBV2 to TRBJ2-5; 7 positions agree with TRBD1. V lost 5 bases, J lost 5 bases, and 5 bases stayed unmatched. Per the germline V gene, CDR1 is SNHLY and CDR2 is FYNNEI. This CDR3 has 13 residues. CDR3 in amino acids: CASSTGARETQYF. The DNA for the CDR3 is TGTGCCAGCAGTACAGGGGCACGGGAGACCCAGTACTTC.

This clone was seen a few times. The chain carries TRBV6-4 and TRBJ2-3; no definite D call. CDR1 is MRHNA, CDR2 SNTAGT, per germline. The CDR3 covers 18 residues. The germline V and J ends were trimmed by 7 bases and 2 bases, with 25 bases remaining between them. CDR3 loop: CASIVLTPRPHATDTQYF. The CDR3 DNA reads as TGTGCCAGCATTGTCCTTACCCCTAGACCCCATGCCACAGATACGCAGTATTTT.

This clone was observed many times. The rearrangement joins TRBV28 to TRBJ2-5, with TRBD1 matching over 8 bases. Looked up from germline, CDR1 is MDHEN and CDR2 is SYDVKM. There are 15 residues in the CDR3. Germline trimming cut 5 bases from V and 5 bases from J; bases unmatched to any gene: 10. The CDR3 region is CASSPPGGRVETQYF. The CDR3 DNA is TGTGCCAGCAGTCCTCCAGGGGGCAGGGTGGAGACCCAGTACTTC.

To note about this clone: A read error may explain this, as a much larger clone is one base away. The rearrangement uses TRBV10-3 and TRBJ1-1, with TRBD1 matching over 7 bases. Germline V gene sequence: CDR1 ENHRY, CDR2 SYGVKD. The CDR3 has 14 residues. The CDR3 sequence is CAISGQGLNTGAFF. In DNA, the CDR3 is TGTGCCATCAGTGGACAGGGCTTAAACACTGGAGCTTTCTTT.

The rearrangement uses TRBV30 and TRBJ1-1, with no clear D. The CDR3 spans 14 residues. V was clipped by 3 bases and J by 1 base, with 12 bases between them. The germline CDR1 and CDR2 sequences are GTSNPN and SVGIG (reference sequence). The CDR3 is CAWRPTYRNTEAFF. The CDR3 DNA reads TGTGCCTGGAGACCTACGTACAGGAACACTGAAGCTTTCTTT. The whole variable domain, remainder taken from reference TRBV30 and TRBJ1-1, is SQTIHQWPATLVQPVGSPLSLECTVEGTSNPNLYWYRQAAGRGLQLLFYSVGIGQISSEVPQNLSASRPQDRQFILSSKKLLLSDSGFYLCAWRPTYRNTEAFFGQGTRLTVV.

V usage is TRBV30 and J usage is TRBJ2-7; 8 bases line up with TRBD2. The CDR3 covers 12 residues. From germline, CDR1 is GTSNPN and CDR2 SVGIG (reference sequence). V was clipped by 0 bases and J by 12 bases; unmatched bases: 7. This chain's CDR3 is CAWSVRSGRRYF. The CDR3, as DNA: TGTGCCTGGAGTGTACGGAGCGGGAGACGGTACTTC.

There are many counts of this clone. In DNA form, the CDR3 reads TGCGCCAGCAGCCCAGGTGGGGGCCGGGGCTACACCTTC. It codes for CASSPGGGRGYTF. This chain uses TRBV4-1 with TRBJ1-2; weak D call: TRBD1 (6 bases). The V gene's germline CDR1 is MGHRA and CDR2 YSYEKL. V lost 4 bases to trimming and J lost 8 bases, with 14 bases between them. The CDR3 is made up of 13 amino acids.

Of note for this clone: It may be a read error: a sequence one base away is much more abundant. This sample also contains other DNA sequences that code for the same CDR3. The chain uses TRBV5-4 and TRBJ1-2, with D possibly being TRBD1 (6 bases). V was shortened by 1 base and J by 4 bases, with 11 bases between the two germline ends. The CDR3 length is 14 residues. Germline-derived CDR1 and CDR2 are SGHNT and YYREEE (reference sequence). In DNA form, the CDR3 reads TGTGCCAGCAGCTTGCAAGGGGGTGTCTATGGCTACACCTTC. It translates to CASSLQGGVYGYTF.

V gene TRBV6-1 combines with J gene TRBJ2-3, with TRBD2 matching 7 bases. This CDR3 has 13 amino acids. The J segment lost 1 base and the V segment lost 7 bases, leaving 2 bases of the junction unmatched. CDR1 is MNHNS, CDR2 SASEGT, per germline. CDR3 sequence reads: CASKAGGTDTQYF. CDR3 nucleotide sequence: TGTGCCAGCAAGGCGGGGGGCACAGATACGCAGTATTTT.

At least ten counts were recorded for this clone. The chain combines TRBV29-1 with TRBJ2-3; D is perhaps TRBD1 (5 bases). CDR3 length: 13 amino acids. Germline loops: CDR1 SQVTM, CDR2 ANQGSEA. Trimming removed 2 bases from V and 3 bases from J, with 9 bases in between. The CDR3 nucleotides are TGCAGCGTTGAACAGGGAAGTACAGATACGCAGTATTTT. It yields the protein CSVEQGSTDTQYF.

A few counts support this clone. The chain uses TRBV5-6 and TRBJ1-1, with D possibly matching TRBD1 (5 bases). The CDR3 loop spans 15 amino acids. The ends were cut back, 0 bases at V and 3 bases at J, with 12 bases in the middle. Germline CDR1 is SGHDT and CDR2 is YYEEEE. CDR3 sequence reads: CASSLAGTGDTEAFF. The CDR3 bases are TGTGCCAGCAGCTTGGCCGGCACGGGGGACACTGAAGCTTTCTTT.

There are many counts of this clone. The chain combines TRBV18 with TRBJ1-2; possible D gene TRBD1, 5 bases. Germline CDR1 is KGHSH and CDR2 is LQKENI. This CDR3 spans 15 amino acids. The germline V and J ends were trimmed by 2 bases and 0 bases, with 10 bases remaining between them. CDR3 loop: CASSPSNRPNYGYTF. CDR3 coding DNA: TGTGCCAGCTCACCATCAAACAGGCCTAACTATGGCTACACCTTC.